This paragraph reports one T cell receptor beta chain. No antigen is known for it. No base quality information exists; no much larger clone differs at one position. This sample is part of a study of CD8 T cells in Susac syndrome (dated by TCRdb to between 2017 and 2020). A note on the overall study: Of the Susac syndrome patients who were sequenced, about 6 had clinically active disease and eight or nine were in clinical remission. Susac syndrome patients were therapy-naive, on corticosteroids (some also receiving IVIg), or on IVIg alone at blood withdrawal. Repertoire sequencing was used to test whether CD8+ T cell activation and differentiation in Susac syndrome was antigen driven. Beyond this particular receptor, the publication reports: The CD4+ T cell repertoire of patients with Susac syndrome showed no detectable clonal expansion. The study acknowledged that relatively few individuals were included in the TCR sequencing and HLA analysis.

RNA was extracted using the RNeasy kit, and roughly 0.45 to 1 microgram was reverse transcribed with random hexamers. The immunoSEQ multiplex PCR assay, which covers 54 Vbeta and 13 Jbeta segments, was used to amplify TCR beta CDR3 regions. Bias from PCR amplification was corrected by using a synthetic template baseline for primer optimization and for computational correction. The authors' pipeline ran thus. Reads were annotated to V, D and J genes per IMGT and analyzed with immunoSEQ Analyzer, keeping only productive sequences. Clonality was calculated as one minus the Shannon entropy normalized by log2 of the number of productive unique sequences. For each patient and control, public and private clones were evaluated within the 100 most prevalent clones. Susac-specific clones were defined as absent from healthy and MS cohorts, 850 to 1,300 published viral clones and other ImmuneACCESS disease sequences. TCRdb reprocessing: public reads trimmed at Q25 with fastp, clones called with MiXCR, in-frame beta chains kept. One record per CDR3 amino acid sequence lists the most common genes and DNA. Here the V and J calls rest on TCRdb's processing, not on the authors' analysis. The sample table records more than 150,000 distinct CDR3 sequences; 90% to 95% of these occur just once. 0.16% of the sample comes from the top ten.

High-throughput TCR beta sequencing profiled peripheral blood CD8+ and CD4+ T cells from healthy donors, Susac syndrome patients and multiple sclerosis patients. The Susac syndrome patients fulfilled recently defined diagnostic criteria for either definite or probable disease. Bulk CD8+ and CD4+ T cells were purified magnetically by negative isolation, whereas CD8+ TEMRA cells were enriched by FACS. Blood was drawn into EDTA tubes, processed within 24 hours, and PBMCs were isolated by density gradient centrifugation. PBMCs destined for TCR sequencing were cryopreserved in liquid nitrogen and later thawed in a 37 °C water bath. The sorted or isolated CD4+, CD8+ and CD8+ TEMRA cells had a purity of 90% or higher. V ends up 6 bases short and J 3 bases short, with an unmatched junction base count of 2. Sequences DFQATT (CDR1) and SNEGSKA (CDR2) are obtained from the germline V gene (reference sequence). The CDR3 numbers 12 residues from cysteine through phenylalanine. The entry retains the CDR3 DNA only, 36 bases that are in frame from base 1.

Recombination connected TRBV20-1 to TRBJ2-7; 10 bases in the junction line up with TRBD1. Sequenced input: CD4+ T cells from PBMCs. The clonotype comes from a human donor with Susac syndrome. The nucleotides read TGCAGTGCCAGGGACAGGGGCTACGAGCAGTACTTC. Translated, this is CSARDRGYEQYF.